In this sample, the clone carrying this TCR beta chain turned up a few times. Its antigen is not identified. The data are from a study of beta chain features in type 1 diabetes. The germline gives CDR1 SGDLS, CDR2 YYNGEE. The CDR3 has 14 residues. Trimming took 2 bases from V and 3 from J, leaving 10 bases between them. Study-level findings and limits: For Type 1 diabetes patients, all four CD4+ subsets carried TCRB CDR3s that were moderately but significantly shorter.

Reverse transcription of all isolated RNA meant that expressed TCRB transcripts were sequenced. Profiling relied on immunoSEQ multiplex PCR, and the TCRdb table lists in-frame clones only, not all of them. This table holds about 280,000 clones, around 16% found once. Specimen: naive CD4+ T cells from blood. This chain joins TRBV9 and TRBJ2-3, with TRBD2 as a possible D gene (6 bases). The clonotype comes from a man in his late teens or twenties with type 1 diabetes. For the CDR3, the DNA is TGTGCCAGCAGCGTTAACGGGGGTACAGATACGCAGTATTTT. It translates to CASSVNGGTDTQYF.